This record covers a single TCR beta chain. The sample belongs to a study of OX40 agonist ivuxolimab in advanced cancers. This CDR3 spans 19 amino acids. The germline gives CDR1 SGHRS, CDR2 YFSETQ. V was clipped by 0 bases and J by 0 bases, with 16 bases between them. No patient had autoimmune disease or received systemic immunosuppression. The assay was immunoSEQ multiplex PCR, and TCRdb's table has in-frame clones only and misses some. The table shows 80,000 to 85,000 clones, with around 80% occurring only once. Here the sequenced sample was CD4+ or CD8+ T cells sorted from blood, taken in a trial of the OX40 agonist ivuxolimab. The TCR originated in an adult with an advanced solid tumor such as melanoma, head and neck, liver or kidney cancer. The gene calls are TRBV5-1 and TRBJ2-6; the D gene is possibly TRBD2 (6 bases). The CDR3 bases are TGCGCCAGCAGCTTGGGTTTGGAGCGGGTGCTCTCTGGGGCCAACGTCCTGACTTTC. This encodes CASSLGLERVLSGANVLTF.